This entry is about one TCR beta chain. In the original workflow: Amplification of reference gene primers was used by the study to estimate nucleated cell counts. TCRdb's table, derived via immunoSEQ multiplex PCR, lists solely in-frame clones and lacks some. V, J and clone size are taken as reported in that table, and D and trimming were inferred from the DNA itself. The sample lists about 110,000 clones, approximately 90% occurring once. The sample belongs to a study of blood T cell repertoires in COVID-19. Study context: Sites across the United States, Italy and Spain contributed samples from acute and convalescent COVID-19. The analysed material was cDNA or gDNA that came from T cells, B-cell-depleted T cells, or PBMCs.

Germline V gene lookup returns CDR1 MDHEN and CDR2 SYDVKM. The CDR3 totals 16 residues. V was pared by 7 bases and J by 0 bases, with 16 bases between. This TCR derives from a human donor in a cohort sampled during active COVID-19. The chain combines TRBV28 with TRBJ2-1; unclear D gene. Specimen: peripheral blood. The CDR3 coding sequence is TGTGCCAGCACCCCCTCTGGCGCTAGCTCCTACAATGAGCAGTTCTTC. Translated, it gives CASTPSGASSYNEQFF.